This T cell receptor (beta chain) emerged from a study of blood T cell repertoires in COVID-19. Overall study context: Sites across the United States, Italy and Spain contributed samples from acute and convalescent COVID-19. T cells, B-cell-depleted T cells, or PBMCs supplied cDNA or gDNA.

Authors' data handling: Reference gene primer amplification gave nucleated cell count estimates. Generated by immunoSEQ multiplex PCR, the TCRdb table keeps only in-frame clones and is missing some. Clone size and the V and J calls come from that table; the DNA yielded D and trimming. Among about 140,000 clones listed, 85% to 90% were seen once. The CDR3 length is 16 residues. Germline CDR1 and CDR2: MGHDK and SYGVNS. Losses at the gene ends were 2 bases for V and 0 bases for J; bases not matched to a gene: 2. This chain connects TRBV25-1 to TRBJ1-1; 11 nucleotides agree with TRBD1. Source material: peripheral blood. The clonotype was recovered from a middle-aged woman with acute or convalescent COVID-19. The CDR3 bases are TGTGCCAGCAGTGAACCGGGACAGGGGGTGAACACTGAAGCTTTCTTT. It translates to CASSEPGQGVNTEAFF.